Described below is a single T cell receptor beta chain sequence and its context. The same CDR3 can be traced to other DNA sequences in this sample. This entry comes from a study of blood T cell repertoires in COVID-19. About the research overall: Samples came from the United States, Italy and Spain, spanning acute and convalescent COVID-19. Nucleic acid was either cDNA or gDNA, and it came from T cells, B-cell-depleted T cells, or PBMCs.

CDR3 length: 13 amino acids. V lost 3 bases and J lost 3, with 9 bases in between. Germline CDR1 is LNHDA and CDR2 is SQIVND (reference sequence). Per the original methods: The authors estimated nucleated cell counts from reference gene primer amplification. The assay was immunoSEQ multiplex PCR, and TCRdb's table has in-frame clones only and misses some. The V and J calls and clone size are taken from that table; D and trimming were inferred from the DNA. The sample carries approximately 300,000 clones, roughly nine tenths recorded once. V gene TRBV19 combines with J gene TRBJ2-7; weak D call: TRBD1 (6 bases). The sample was peripheral blood. This TCR was sampled from a man between 18 and 29 years old with active or convalescent COVID-19. CDR3 DNA sequence: TGTGCCAGTAGTATCGGACAGAACTACGAGCAGTACTTC. Protein: CASSIGQNYEQYF.